This TCR beta chain is from a study of OX40 agonist ivuxolimab in advanced cancers. Across the study: Ivuxolimab is a fully human IgG2 antibody that activates OX40 (CD134). Broader study findings: Within 6 weeks, CD4+ and CD8+ blood T cells expanded clonally at 0.1 to 3.0 mg/kg. The study found that CD8+ T cells averaged more expanded clones than CD4+.

With regard to this clone: No antigen is known for it.

V lost 5 bases and J lost 5, with 12 bases in between. This CDR3 comprises 13 residues. Looked up from germline, CDR1 is SEHNR and CDR2 is FQNEAQ (reference sequence). Some clones are missing from TCRdb's copy, which holds only in-frame ones; the method was immunoSEQ multiplex PCR. The sample consists of about 40,000 clones, about 89% of them appearing once. The sample was CD4+ or CD8+ T cells sorted from blood, taken in a trial of the OX40 agonist ivuxolimab. The chain recombines TRBV7-9 with TRBJ1-1, with a tentative D call TRBD1 (5 bases). This sequence originates from an adult with an advanced solid tumor such as melanoma, head and neck, liver or kidney cancer. This chain's CDR3 is CASSPSGETEAFF. CDR3 DNA sequence: TGTGCCAGCAGCCCCTCGGGGGAAACTGAAGCTTTCTTT.